This T cell receptor (beta chain) was profiled in a study of long-term antiretroviral therapy in people with HIV. Version v3.0 of the immunoSEQ assay was performed at survey level. TCRdb's copy holds only in-frame clones and misses some; the assay was immunoSEQ multiplex PCR. The repertoire holds around 16,000 clones, with roughly 90% as singletons. The CDR3 has 13 amino acids. The source was unsorted PBMCs, collected 0.7 years before starting antiretroviral therapy. The V gene is TRBV21-1, the J gene TRBJ2-5. TRBV21-1 counts as a pseudogene. This receptor was identified in a man aged 45-65 years with HIV. CDR3 amino acids: CARKRGTSKTQYF. The DNA for the CDR3 is TGTGCCAGGAAGAGAGGGACCTCCAAGACCCAGTACTTC.